The clone carrying this T cell receptor (beta chain) was observed a single time. Its antigen is not known. A much larger clonotype is one base distant, so this may be a read error. These data belong to a study of T cell repertoires in cytomegalovirus infection. Study overall: The public TCR beta signatures pointed to both CMV infection and matching HLA type. Study-wide results and limits: Clonotypes of TCR beta that were HLA-C-restricted and CMV-specific dominated the ex vivo response. Carriage of CMV together with the relevant HLA was identifiable through cumulative public TCR beta family frequency.

MiXCR, applied by TCRdb to the reads, yields one record per CDR3 protein. Counted here are about 130,000 distinct CDR3 sequences, around 25% occurring once; the ten biggest clones make up roughly 35%. J lost 6 bases, V lost 1 base, and 5 bases had no gene match. Germline V gene data show CDR1 as SGHTA and CDR2 as FQGNSA. This CDR3 has 14 amino acids. The receptor was derived from a human donor in good health (CMV status not recorded). Some clones in this sample may be carry-over from other donors' samples. The rearrangement links TRBV7-2 to TRBJ2-5; TRBD2 matches 7 bases. Sample: PBMCs, sequenced either directly or after in vitro stimulation (not recorded which). The CDR3 protein is CASSLGGGSKTQYF. The CDR3 DNA sequence: TGTGCCAGCAGCTTAGGGGGGGGTAGTAAGACCCAGTACTTC.